The 23 T cell receptor beta chains given below trace back to one sample, sequenced in a study of T cell clonotyping in hematopoietic cell transplantation. Data came from immunoSEQ multiplex PCR; TCRdb stores just in-frame clones and leaves some out. Of approximately 80,000 clones listed, almost 97% are singletons. Documented time point: recipient sample about 28 days before transplant, after cytoreduction. Sequencing used peripheral blood mononuclear cells, obtained before stem cell transplant. The receptors shown here come from a woman aged 45-65 years with acute myeloid leukemia. Some clones in this sample may be carry-over from other donors' samples.

The CDR3 sequence is CAWSNIRDQPQHF. DNA of the CDR3: TGTGCCTGGAGTAACATACGGGATCAGCCCCAGCATTTT. The chain carries TRBV30 and TRBJ1-5; D remains ambiguous. CDR3 length equals 13 residues. Trimming pared 2 bases from V and 5 bases from J, leaving 10 bases between. Germline-derived CDR1 and CDR2 are GTSNPN and SVGIG (reference sequence).

J is TRBJ1-2 and V is TRBV14, with D perhaps TRBD1 (5 bases). V lost 0 bases and J 7 bases, leaving 15 bases between the germline ends. In germline, CDR1 is SGHDN, CDR2 FVKESK. The CDR3 totals 15 residues. CDR3 protein: CASSQDRAGWVGYTF. As DNA, the CDR3 is TGTGCCAGCAGCCAAGATCGGGCAGGGTGGGTTGGCTACACCTTC. Full variable domain (remainder filled in from reference TRBV14 and TRBJ1-2): EAGVTQFPSHSVIEKGQTVTLRCDPISGHDNLYWYRRVMGKEIKFLLHFVKESKQDESGMPNNRFLAERTGGTYSTLKVQPAELEDSGVYFCASSQDRAGWVGYTFGSGTRLTVV.

The chain carries TRBV30 and TRBJ1-3, with a weak D call TRBD1 (6 bases). The CDR3 has 13 amino acids. The V and J ends lost 0 bases and 6 bases respectively, with 9 bases between them. Per germline, CDR1 GTSNPN and CDR2 SVGIG (reference sequence). The CDR3, as DNA: TGTGCCTGGAGTGTTGGGGGCGAAAACACCATATATTTT. Its translation: CAWSVGGENTIYF.

The V call is TRBV19, the J call TRBJ2-7; D call uncertain. Germline lookup yields CDR1 LNHDA and CDR2 SQIVND (reference sequence). V lost 5 bases to trimming and J lost 3 bases, with 11 bases between them. The CDR3 length is 13 residues. As DNA, the CDR3 is TGTGCCAGTAGTGAAGGCCAGGACTACGAGCAGTACTTC. Protein: CASSEGQDYEQYF.

The chain links TRBV2 to TRBJ2-5, with D perhaps matching TRBD2 (7 bases). Trimming took 3 bases from V and 5 from J, leaving 16 bases between them. The V gene's germline CDR1 is SNHLY and CDR2 FYNNEI. The CDR3 sequence is 15 residues long. The CDR3 region has the DNA TGTGCCAGCAGTGAGCTAGGGGGGGTCTGGGAGACCCAGTACTTC. Its translation: CASSELGGVWETQYF.

V gene TRBV7-2 combines with J gene TRBJ2-7, with D perhaps TRBD1 (6 bases). Germline CDR1 is SGHTA and CDR2 is FQGNSA. V was trimmed by 5 bases and J by 7 bases, leaving 15 bases between them. The length of the CDR3 is 13 residues. The CDR3 spells CASSRGDTREQYF. As DNA, the CDR3 is TGTGCCAGCAGCCGAGGGGACACGAGGGAGCAGTACTTC.

The CDR3: CATLGDNSYEQYF. CDR3 DNA: TGTGCCACCCTAGGGGACAACTCCTACGAGCAGTACTTC. The gene calls are TRBV11-2 and TRBJ2-7; TRBD1 might be the D (6 bases). The CDR3 covers 13 residues. The V gene's germline CDR1 is SGHAT and CDR2 FQNNGV. V gave up 10 bases and J gave up 0 bases, with 13 bases separating them.

The DNA for the CDR3 is TGTGCCAGCAGTTACTCTACAACTATTGTATCCTCTGAAGCTTTCTTT. This codes for CASSYSTTIVSSEAFF. This chain joins TRBV6-5 and TRBJ1-1; no firm D call. CDR1 is MNHEY, CDR2 SVGAGI, per germline. The germline V and J ends were trimmed by 0 bases and 6 bases, with 17 bases remaining between them. This CDR3 spans 16 amino acids.

The CDR3 reads CASSLQGLMNTEAFF. The CDR3 DNA sequence: TGTGCCAGCAGTCTCCAGGGCCTAATGAACACTGAAGCTTTCTTT. The chain carries TRBV6-6 and TRBJ1-1; perhaps TRBD1 as D (5 bases). The CDR3 is made up of 15 amino acids. Germline-derived CDR1 and CDR2 are MNHNY and SVGAGI (reference sequence). The germline V and J ends were trimmed by 5 bases and 0 bases, with 13 bases remaining between them.

The gene calls are TRBV27 and TRBJ2-1, with TRBD2 matching 10 bases. From germline, CDR1 is MNHEY and CDR2 SMNVEV (reference sequence). The V segment lost 5 bases and the J segment 8 bases; nucleotides outside the gene matches: 15. CDR3 length: 17 amino acids. The CDR3 bases are TGTGCCAGCAGTCCGCTCCTAGCGGGAGCGTTCGTCGATGAGCAGTTCTTC. Residues: CASSPLLAGAFVDEQFF.

This clone was observed a handful of times. The sample carries other DNA sequences with the same CDR3. The chain recombines TRBV19 with TRBJ1-5; TRBD1 matches at 8 bases. CDR3 length equals 15 residues. The V gene's germline CDR1 is LNHDA and CDR2 SQIVND (reference sequence). J gave up 2 bases and V 5 bases, and 5 bases lay outside the gene matches. The CDR3 bases are TGTGCCAGTAGTGGCGGACAGGGCGGCAATCAGCCCCAGCATTTT. Encoded protein: CASSGGQGGNQPQHF.

This sequence joins TRBV11-2 and TRBJ1-2, with 11 bases aligning to TRBD1. This CDR3 has 18 amino acids. CDR1 and CDR2 (germline): SGHAT, FQNNGV. J was trimmed by 6 bases and V by 1 base; bases with no gene match: 13. Here the CDR3 reads CASSLVPPPGQGGNGYTF. For the CDR3, the DNA is TGTGCCAGCAGCTTAGTACCCCCACCGGGACAGGGGGGCAATGGCTACACCTTC.

The chain employs TRBV29-1 and TRBJ1-1; no reliable D call. This CDR3 contains 10 residues. Trimming removed 5 bases from V and 11 bases from J, with 12 bases in between. Germline-derived CDR1 and CDR2 are SQVTM and ANQGSEA. The CDR3 here is CSVTGAEAFF. CDR3 nucleotides: TGCAGCGTTACGGGAGCGGAGGCTTTCTTT.

By share, this clone ranks as medium-sized. J is TRBJ1-6 and V is TRBV4-1; D remains unclear. Between the trimmed V and J ends, which lost 1 base and 6 bases, there was a span of 7 bases. In germline, CDR1 is MGHRA, CDR2 YSYEKL. The CDR3 is 14 amino acids. The CDR3 here is CASSQGPFNSPLHF. CDR3 DNA sequence: TGCGCCAGCAGCCAAGGTCCATTTAATTCACCCCTCCACTTT.

The table lists this clone with a count of one. This sequence joins TRBV19 and TRBJ2-3, with 7 bases matching TRBD2. Germline V CDR1 and CDR2: LNHDA, SQIVND (reference sequence). V lost 7 bases, J lost 2 bases, and 6 bases stayed unmatched. The CDR3 extends over 14 amino acids. The CDR3 bases are TGTGCCAGTAACCCGGGACTACACACAGATACGCAGTATTTT. Amino acid sequence: CASNPGLHTDTQYF. Full variable domain (outside the CDR3, taken from reference TRBV19 and TRBJ2-3): DGGITQSPKYLFRKEGQNVTLSCEQNLNHDAMYWYRQDPGQGLRLIYYSQIVNDFQKGDIAEGYSVSREKKESFPLTVTSAQKNPTAFYLCASNPGLHTDTQYFGPGTRLTVL.

The chain is built from TRBV2 and TRBJ2-2; D not certain. The V gene's germline CDR1 is SNHLY and CDR2 FYNNEI. V lost 1 base and J 8 bases, leaving 8 bases between the germline ends. The CDR3 is 13 residues long. CDR3 in amino acids: CASSEEWQGELFF. Here the CDR3 DNA reads TGTGCCAGCAGTGAAGAGTGGCAGGGGGAGCTGTTTTTT.

The rearrangement links TRBV30 to TRBJ2-7; D is perhaps TRBD1 (6 bases). This CDR3 has 13 residues. Germline CDR1 and CDR2: GTSNPN and SVGIG (reference sequence). Trimming removed 0 bases at V and 5 bases at J, with 11 bases between. The CDR3 bases are TGTGCCTGGAGTGTACGTGGGGGCCACGAGCAGTACTTC. Translating gives CAWSVRGGHEQYF. Together with reference TRBV30 and TRBJ2-7, the CDR3 gives the full variable domain: SQTIHQWPATLVQPVGSPLSLECTVEGTSNPNLYWYRQAAGRGLQLLFYSVGIGQISSEVPQNLSASRPQDRQFILSSKKLLLSDSGFYLCAWSVRGGHEQYFGPGTRLTVT.

This chain joins TRBV28 and TRBJ2-7; maybe TRBD2 (6 bases). Germline CDR1 reads MDHEN; CDR2 reads SYDVKM. V gave up 1 base and J gave up 2 bases, with 9 bases separating them. The CDR3 sequence is 14 residues long. The CDR3 nucleotides are TGTGCCAGCAGTTTATTGCGGGGTGCCTACGAGCAGTACTTC. Its protein product is CASSLLRGAYEQYF.

This sequence joins TRBV11-2 and TRBJ2-2; 11 bases line up with TRBD1. This CDR3 has 14 amino acids. CDR1 and CDR2 (germline): SGHAT, FQNNGV. J was trimmed by 6 bases and V by 5 bases; bases with no gene match: 2. The CDR3 bases are TGTGCCAGCAGCCTGGGACAGGGGGCCGGGGAGCTGTTTTTT. Its protein product is CASSLGQGAGELFF.

V and J are TRBV7-8 and TRBJ1-3; TRBD1 is a possible D gene (5 bases). There are 16 residues in the CDR3. V was trimmed by 1 base and J by 0 bases, leaving 10 bases between them. Germline V CDR1 and CDR2: SGHVS, FQNEAQ. CDR3: CASSLGVQVSGNTIYF. Here the CDR3 DNA reads TGTGCCAGCAGCTTAGGGGTACAGGTCTCTGGAAACACCATATATTTT.

The chain has TRBV19 and TRBJ2-6, with TRBD1 matching over 12 bases. The junction had 4 bases not matched to a gene; V was cut back by 9 bases and J by 4 bases. From germline, CDR1 is LNHDA and CDR2 SQIVND (reference sequence). This CDR3 is 15 amino acids long. This chain's CDR3 is CASRDRGLGANVLTF. CDR3 nucleotides: TGTGCCAGCCGGGACAGGGGGCTCGGGGCCAACGTCCTGACTTTC. The full variable domain, with the rest looked up from reference TRBV19 and TRBJ2-6, is DGGITQSPKYLFRKEGQNVTLSCEQNLNHDAMYWYRQDPGQGLRLIYYSQIVNDFQKGDIAEGYSVSREKKESFPLTVTSAQKNPTAFYLCASRDRGLGANVLTFGAGSRLTVL.

This chain uses TRBV2 with TRBJ1-1, with D hard to call. The CDR3 loop spans 13 amino acids. CDR1 is SNHLY, CDR2 FYNNEI, per germline. V shed 11 bases and J shed 0 bases, with 13 bases lying between them. DNA for the CDR3: TGTGCCTCCGCACTCCATCTGAACACTGAAGCTTTCTTT. It is translated as CASALHLNTEAFF.

V gene TRBV28 combines with J gene TRBJ2-7, with D uncertain. Germline V gene lookup returns CDR1 MDHEN and CDR2 SYDVKM. Trimming took off 6 bases at V and 4 bases at J, with 10 bases between the two ends. There are 12 residues in the CDR3. The CDR3 region has the DNA TGTGCCAGCAGCCCAGATGTTTACGAGCAGTACTTC. It specifies CASSPDVYEQYF. Full variable domain (remainder filled in from reference TRBV28 and TRBJ2-7): DVKVTQSSRYLVKRTGEKVFLECVQDMDHENMFWYRQDPGLGLRLIYFSYDVKMKEKGDIPEGYSVSREKKERFSLILESASTNQTSMYLCASSPDVYEQYFGPGTRLTVT.